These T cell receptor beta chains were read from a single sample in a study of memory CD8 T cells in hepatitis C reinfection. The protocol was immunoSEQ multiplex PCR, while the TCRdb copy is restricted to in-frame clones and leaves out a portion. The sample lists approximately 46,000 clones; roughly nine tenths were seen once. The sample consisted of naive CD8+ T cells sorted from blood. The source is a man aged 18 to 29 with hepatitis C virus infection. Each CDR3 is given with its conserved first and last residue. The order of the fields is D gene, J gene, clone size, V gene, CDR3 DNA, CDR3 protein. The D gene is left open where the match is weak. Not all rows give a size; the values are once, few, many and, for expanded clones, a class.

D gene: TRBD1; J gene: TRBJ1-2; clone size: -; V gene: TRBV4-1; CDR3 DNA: TGCGCCAGCAGCCAGTCCGGGACAGCCTATGGCTACACCTTC; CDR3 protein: CASSQSGTAYGYTF
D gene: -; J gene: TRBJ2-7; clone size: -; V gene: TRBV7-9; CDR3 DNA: TGTGCCAGCAGCTCAGTAAGCGAGCAGTACTTC; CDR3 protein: CASSSVSEQYF
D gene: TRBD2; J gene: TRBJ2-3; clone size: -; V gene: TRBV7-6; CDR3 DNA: TGTGCCAGCAGCCCCGAGAGTAGCGGGACTAGCACAGATACGCAGTATTTT; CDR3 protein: CASSPESSGTSTDTQYF
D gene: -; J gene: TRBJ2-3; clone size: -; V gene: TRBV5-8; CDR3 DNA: TGTGCCAGCAGCTTGGGGGTTTACAGGGGACTCACAGATACGCAGTATTTT; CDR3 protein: CASSLGVYRGLTDTQYF
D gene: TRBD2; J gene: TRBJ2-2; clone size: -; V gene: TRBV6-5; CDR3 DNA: TGTGCCAGCAGCCGGACTAGTTTCTCCGGGGAGCTGTTTTTT; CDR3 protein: CASSRTSFSGELFF
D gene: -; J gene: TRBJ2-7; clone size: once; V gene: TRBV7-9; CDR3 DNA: TGTGCCAGCAGCTTAACGACAAGCCGCGAGCAGTACTTC; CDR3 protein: CASSLTTSREQYF
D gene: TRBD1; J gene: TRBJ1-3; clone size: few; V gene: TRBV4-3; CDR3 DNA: TGCGCCAGCAGCCAAGATAGAGGCAGGGGGCGAAACACCATATATTTT; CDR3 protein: CASSQDRGRGRNTIYF
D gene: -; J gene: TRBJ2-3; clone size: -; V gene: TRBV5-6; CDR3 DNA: TGTGCCAGCAGCTTGGAGGTCAGGGGTACAGATACGCAGTATTTT; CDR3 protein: CASSLEVRGTDTQYF
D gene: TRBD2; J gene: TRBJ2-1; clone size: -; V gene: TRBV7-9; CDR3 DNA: TGTGCCAGCAGCTTGGTTAGCGGGAGTTCCCATGAGCAGTTCTTC; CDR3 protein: CASSLVSGSSHEQFF
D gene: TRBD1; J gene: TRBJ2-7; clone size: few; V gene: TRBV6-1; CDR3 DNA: TGTGCCAGCAGTGAAGGCAGGGGGCTAATTCTCGAGCAGTACTTC; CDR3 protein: CASSEGRGLILEQYF
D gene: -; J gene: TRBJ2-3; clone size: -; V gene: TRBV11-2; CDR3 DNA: TGTGCCAGCAGCTTAGAGCTAGCGAGTGGCACAGATACGCAGTATTTT; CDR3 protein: CASSLELASGTDTQYF
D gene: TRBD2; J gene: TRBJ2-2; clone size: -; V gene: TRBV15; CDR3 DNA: TGTGCCACCAGCAGAGATTACTCCGGGACTAGCGGGAGTGGGGCCGGGGAGCTGTTTTTT; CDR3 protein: CATSRDYSGTSGSGAGELFF
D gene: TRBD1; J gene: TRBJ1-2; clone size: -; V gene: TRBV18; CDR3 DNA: TGTGCCAGCTCACCGACAGGGTATGGCTACACCTTC; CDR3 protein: CASSPTGYGYTF
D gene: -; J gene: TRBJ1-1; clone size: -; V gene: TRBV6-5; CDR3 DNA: TGTGCCAGCAGTTACCGGGGAGCGAACACTGAAGCTTTCTTT; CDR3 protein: CASSYRGANTEAFF
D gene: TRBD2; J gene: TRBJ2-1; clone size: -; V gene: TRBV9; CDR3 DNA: TGTGCCAGCAGCGAGCCTAGCGGGAGGGCCGAGAATGAGCAGTTCTTC; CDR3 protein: CASSEPSGRAENEQFF
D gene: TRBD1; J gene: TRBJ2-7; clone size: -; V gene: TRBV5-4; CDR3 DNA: TGTGCCAGCAGCTTGTGGACAGGGAACTCCTACGAGCAGTACTTC; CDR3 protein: CASSLWTGNSYEQYF
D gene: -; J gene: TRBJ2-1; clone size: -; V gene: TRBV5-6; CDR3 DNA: TGTGCCAGCTCCGGCGTAGGGGTGATCTACAATGAGCAGTTCTTC; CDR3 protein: CASSGVGVIYNEQFF
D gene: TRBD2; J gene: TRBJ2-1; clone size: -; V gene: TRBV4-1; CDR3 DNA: TGCGCCAGCAGCCAAGGGGGGCTAGCGGGAGAAGCCCCTATGAATGAGCAGTTCTTC; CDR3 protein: CASSQGGLAGEAPMNEQFF
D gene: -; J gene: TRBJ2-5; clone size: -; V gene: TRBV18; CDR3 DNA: TGTGCCAGCTCACCACCGGACAGACGTCAGGGTCAAGAGACCCAGTACTTC; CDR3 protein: CASSPPDRRQGQETQYF
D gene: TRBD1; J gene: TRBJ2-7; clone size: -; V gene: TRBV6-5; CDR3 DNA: TGTGCCAGCAGTATTCAGGGGGTCGACGAGCAGTACTTC; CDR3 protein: CASSIQGVDEQYF
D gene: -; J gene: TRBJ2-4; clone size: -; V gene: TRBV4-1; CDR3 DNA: TGCGCCAGCAGCCAAGTAGGGGCTCTCGGGGAGGACATTCAGTACTTC; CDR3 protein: CASSQVGALGEDIQYF
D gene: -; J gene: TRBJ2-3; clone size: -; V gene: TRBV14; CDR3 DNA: TGTGCCAGCAGCCCTTGGACAGACGTTAGCACAGATACGCAGTATTTT; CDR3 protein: CASSPWTDVSTDTQYF
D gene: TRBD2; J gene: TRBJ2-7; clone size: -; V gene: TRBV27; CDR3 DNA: TGTGCCAGCAGTCCGCGGGGGGGAGCGGGAGGATCCTACGAGCAGTACTTC; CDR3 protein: CASSPRGGAGGSYEQYF
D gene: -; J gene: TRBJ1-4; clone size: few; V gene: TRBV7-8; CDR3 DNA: TGTGCCAGCAGCCCTTCGTACTGGGAGAATGAAAAACTGTTTTTT; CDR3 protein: CASSPSYWENEKLFF
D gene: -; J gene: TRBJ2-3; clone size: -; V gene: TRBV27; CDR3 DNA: TGTGCCAGCAGTTTATTCCCAGGGGACCCAGATACGCAGTATTTT; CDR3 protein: CASSLFPGDPDTQYF
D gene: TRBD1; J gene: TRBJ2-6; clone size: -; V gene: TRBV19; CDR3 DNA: TGTGCCGGTAGTTCGGGGGACAGGGGCAGACCTCTCGACTCTGGGGCCAACGTCCTGACTTTC; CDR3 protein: CAGSSGDRGRPLDSGANVLTF
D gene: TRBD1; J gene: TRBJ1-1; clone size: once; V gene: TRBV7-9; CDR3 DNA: TGTGCCAGCAGAACGGGACAGATGAACACTGAAGCTTTCTTT; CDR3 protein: CASRTGQMNTEAFF
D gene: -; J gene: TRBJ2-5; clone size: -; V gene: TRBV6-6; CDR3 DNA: TGTGCCAGCAGTTACGGCGAGACCCAGTACTTC; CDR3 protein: CASSYGETQYF
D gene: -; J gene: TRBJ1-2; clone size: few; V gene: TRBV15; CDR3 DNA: TGTGCCACCAGCAGAGTCCCCTCTTATGGCTACACCTTC; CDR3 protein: CATSRVPSYGYTF
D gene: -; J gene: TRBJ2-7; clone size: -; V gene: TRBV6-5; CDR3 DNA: TGTGCCAGCAGTTTTACAGGGGCGGGGGAGCAGTACTTC; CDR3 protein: CASSFTGAGEQYF
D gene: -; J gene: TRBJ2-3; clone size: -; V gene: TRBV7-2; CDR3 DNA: TGTGCCAGCAGCTTAGCGCATGAGGCTCCCGGCACAGATACGCAGTATTTT; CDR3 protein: CASSLAHEAPGTDTQYF
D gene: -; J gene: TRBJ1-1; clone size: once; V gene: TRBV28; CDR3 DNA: TGTGCCAGCAGTGCCACAGGGAATCCTGAAGCTTTCTTT; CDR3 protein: CASSATGNPEAFF
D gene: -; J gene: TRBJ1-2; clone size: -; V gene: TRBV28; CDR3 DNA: TGTGCCAGCAGTCCACGCTTAAGGACGGGGGGCTACACCTTC; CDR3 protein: CASSPRLRTGGYTF
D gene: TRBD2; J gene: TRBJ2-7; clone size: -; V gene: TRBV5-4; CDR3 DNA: TGTGCCAGCAGCCTCACCGGGACTACCCCCTACGAGCAGTACTTC; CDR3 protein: CASSLTGTTPYEQYF
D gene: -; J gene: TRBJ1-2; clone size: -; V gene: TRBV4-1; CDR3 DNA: TGCGCCAGCAGCCAAGACGGCGGTACAGGTGGCTATGGCTACACCTTC; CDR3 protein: CASSQDGGTGGYGYTF
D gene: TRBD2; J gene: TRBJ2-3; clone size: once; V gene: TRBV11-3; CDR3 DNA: TGTGCCAGCGGGCGGGGGGGCACAGATACGCAGTATTTT; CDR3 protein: CASGRGGTDTQYF
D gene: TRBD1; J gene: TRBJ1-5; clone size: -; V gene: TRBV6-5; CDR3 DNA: TGTGCCAGCAGTCATGGACAGGGGAATCAGCCCCAGCATTTT; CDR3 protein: CASSHGQGNQPQHF
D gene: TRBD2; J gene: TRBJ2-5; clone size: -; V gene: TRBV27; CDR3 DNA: TGTGCCATCAAGCCTAGCGGGGCCCCTCAAGAGACCCAGTACTTC; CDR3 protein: CAIKPSGAPQETQYF
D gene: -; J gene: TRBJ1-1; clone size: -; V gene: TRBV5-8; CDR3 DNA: TGTGCCACCACCGCGGGGATCACTGAAGCTTTCTTT; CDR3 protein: CATTAGITEAFF
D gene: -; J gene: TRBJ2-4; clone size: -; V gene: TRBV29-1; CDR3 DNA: TGCAGCGCGATAGAACTAGCCAAAAACATTCAGTACTTC; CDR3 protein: CSAIELAKNIQYF
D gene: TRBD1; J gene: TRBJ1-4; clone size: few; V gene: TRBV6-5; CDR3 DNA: TGTGCCAGCAGGACCGGGACAGAGGATGAAAAACTGTTTTTT; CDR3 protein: CASRTGTEDEKLFF
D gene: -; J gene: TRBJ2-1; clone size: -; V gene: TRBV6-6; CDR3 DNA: TGTGCCAGCGAAGTGGGCCCCTATGTCAATGAGCAGTTCTTC; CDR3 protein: CASEVGPYVNEQFF
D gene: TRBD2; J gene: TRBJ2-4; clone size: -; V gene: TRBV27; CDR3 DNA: TGTGCCAGCAGCCCGGGAGGGCAGGGCTTCAACATTCAGTACTTC; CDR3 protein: CASSPGGQGFNIQYF
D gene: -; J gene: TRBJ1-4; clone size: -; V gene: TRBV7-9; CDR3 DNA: TGTGCCAGCAGCTTAAACGGGTACGGAGTTAATGAAAAACTGTTTTTT; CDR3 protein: CASSLNGYGVNEKLFF
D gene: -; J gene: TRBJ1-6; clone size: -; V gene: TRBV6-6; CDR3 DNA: TGTGCCAGTGGTCTCAGGATCGATAATTCACCTCTCCACTTT; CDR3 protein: CASGLRIDNSPLHF
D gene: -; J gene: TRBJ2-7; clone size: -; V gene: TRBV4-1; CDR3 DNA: TGCGCCAGCAGCCAAGAAGGAGGGCCTATGTACGAGCAGTACTTC; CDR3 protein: CASSQEGGPMYEQYF
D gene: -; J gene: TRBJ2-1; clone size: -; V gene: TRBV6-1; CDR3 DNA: TGTGCCAGCAGTGAAAATCGGGTACTAGCTTTGTCCTACAATGAGCAGTTCTTC; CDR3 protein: CASSENRVLALSYNEQFF
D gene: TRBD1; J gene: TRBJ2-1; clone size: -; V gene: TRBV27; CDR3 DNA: TGTGCCAGCAGTTTAGTCTCCAGGGGGCCCTACAATGAGCAGTTCTTC; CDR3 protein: CASSLVSRGPYNEQFF
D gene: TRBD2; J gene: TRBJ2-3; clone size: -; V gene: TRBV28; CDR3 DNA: TGTGCCAGCAGTCCGCGGACTAGCGGGGCAAAAGATACGCAGTATTTT; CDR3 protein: CASSPRTSGAKDTQYF